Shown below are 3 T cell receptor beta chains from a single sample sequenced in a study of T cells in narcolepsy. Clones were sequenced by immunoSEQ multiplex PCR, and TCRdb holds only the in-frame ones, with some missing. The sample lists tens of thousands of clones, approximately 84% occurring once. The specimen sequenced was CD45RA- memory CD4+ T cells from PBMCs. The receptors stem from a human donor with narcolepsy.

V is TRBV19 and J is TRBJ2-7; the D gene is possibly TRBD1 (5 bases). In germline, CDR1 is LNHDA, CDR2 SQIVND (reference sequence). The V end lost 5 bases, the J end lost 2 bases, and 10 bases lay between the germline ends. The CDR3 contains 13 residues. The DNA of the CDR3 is TGTGCCAGTAGTCTCCAGGGCGCCTACGAGCAGTACTTC. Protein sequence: CASSLQGAYEQYF.

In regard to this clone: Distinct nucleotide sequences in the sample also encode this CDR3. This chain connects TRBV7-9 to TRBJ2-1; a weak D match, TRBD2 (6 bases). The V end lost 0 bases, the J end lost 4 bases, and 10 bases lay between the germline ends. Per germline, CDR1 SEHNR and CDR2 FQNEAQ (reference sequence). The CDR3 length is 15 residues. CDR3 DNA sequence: TGTGCCAGCAGCTTAGCGGGGCTAGCGTACAATGAGCAGTTCTTC. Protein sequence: CASSLAGLAYNEQFF.

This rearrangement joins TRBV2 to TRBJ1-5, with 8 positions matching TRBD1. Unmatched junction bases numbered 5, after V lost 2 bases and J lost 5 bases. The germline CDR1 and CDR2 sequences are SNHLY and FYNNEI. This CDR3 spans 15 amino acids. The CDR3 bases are TGTGCCAGCAGTGAAAGGGACAGGTTAGATCAGCCCCAGCATTTT. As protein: CASSERDRLDQPQHF.